These T cell receptor beta chains were read from a single sample in a study of T cell repertoires in ileal Crohn's disease. The data were produced by immunoSEQ multiplex PCR, yet TCRdb's version contains in-frame clones alone and is incomplete. The table has roughly 31,000 clones, about 80% seen once. The sequenced sample consisted of ileal tissue. Receptor source: an adult with Crohn's disease. Both conserved end residues are part of each CDR3. The order of the fields is CDR3 protein, CDR3 DNA, V gene, D gene, clone size, J gene. D genes are given only for firm matches. Not all rows give a size; the values are once, few, many and, for expanded clones, a class.

CSAQTYEQYF | TGCAGTGCTCAAACCTACGAGCAGTACTTC | TRBV20-1 | . | once | TRBJ2-7
CASSQDLQGTDTQYF | TGCGCCAGCAGCCAAGATTTGCAGGGTACAGATACGCAGTATTTT | TRBV4-1 | . | once | TRBJ2-3
CASSFHGRDREAYGYTF | TGTGCCAGCAGCTTTCACGGCCGGGACAGGGAGGCGTATGGCTACACCTTC | TRBV7-9 | TRBD1 | . | TRBJ1-2
CASSLGRGRRFGYNEQFF | TGTGCCAGCAGCTTAGGCAGGGGGCGCAGGTTTGGCTACAATGAGCAGTTCTTC | TRBV7-3 | TRBD1 | . | TRBJ2-1
CASSRRGDTEAFF | TGTGCCAGCAGCCGACGGGGGGACACTGAAGCTTTCTTT | TRBV6-1 | . | . | TRBJ1-1
CAISESSGGADTQYF | TGTGCCATCAGTGAGTCTAGCGGGGGGGCAGATACGCAGTATTTT | TRBV10-3 | TRBD2 | few | TRBJ2-3
CASSTAYGDYGYTF | TGTGCCAGCAGTACAGCGTACGGGGACTATGGCTACACCTTC | TRBV14 | . | . | TRBJ1-2
CASQTGGRAGELFF | TGCGCCAGCCAAACAGGGGGCCGTGCCGGGGAGCTGTTTTTT | TRBV5-1 | TRBD1 | . | TRBJ2-2
CASSGSVNEQFF | TGCGCCAGCAGTGGGAGTGTAAATGAGCAGTTCTTC | TRBV10-2 | . | . | TRBJ2-1
CASSVGLAGRNTGELFF | TGCGCCAGCAGCGTGGGACTAGCGGGGAGGAACACCGGGGAGCTGTTTTTT | TRBV5-1 | TRBD2 | . | TRBJ2-2
CASSRQSGFDEQFF | TGTGCCAGCAGCCGCCAGTCGGGTTTCGATGAGCAGTTCTTC | TRBV7-6 | . | few | TRBJ2-1
CASSFPRGGVDTQYF | TGTGCCAGCAGCTTCCCGCGGGGGGGCGTAGATACGCAGTATTTT | TRBV5-6 | TRBD2 | . | TRBJ2-3
CASREGRLSQPQHF | TGTGCCAGCAGGGAAGGGAGATTGAGTCAGCCCCAGCATTTT | TRBV6-1 | . | . | TRBJ1-5
CASNDQGRGSNQPQHF | TGTGCCAGTAACGATCAGGGGAGGGGGAGCAATCAGCCCCAGCATTTT | TRBV19 | . | . | TRBJ1-5
CASRAGGNEAFF | TGTGCCAGCAGAGCAGGAGGGAATGAAGCTTTCTTT | TRBV6-6 | . | . | TRBJ1-1
CAWSVPTGSSYEQYF | TGTGCCTGGAGTGTCCCTACCGGGAGCTCCTACGAGCAGTACTTC | TRBV30 | . | . | TRBJ2-7
CSARQGGNTEAFF | TGCAGCGCTCGACAGGGGGGGAACACTGAAGCTTTCTTT | TRBV29-1 | TRBD1 | . | TRBJ1-1